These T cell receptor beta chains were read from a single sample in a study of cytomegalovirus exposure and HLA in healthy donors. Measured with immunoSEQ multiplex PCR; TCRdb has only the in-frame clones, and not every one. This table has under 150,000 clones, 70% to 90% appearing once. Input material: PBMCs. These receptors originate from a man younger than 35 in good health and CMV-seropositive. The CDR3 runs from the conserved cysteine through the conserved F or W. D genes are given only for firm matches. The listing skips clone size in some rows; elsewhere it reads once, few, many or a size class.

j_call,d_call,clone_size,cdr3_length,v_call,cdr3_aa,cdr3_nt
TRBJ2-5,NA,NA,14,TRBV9,CASSVEARVETQYF,TGTGCCAGCAGCGTAGAGGCCAGGGTAGAGACCCAGTACTTC
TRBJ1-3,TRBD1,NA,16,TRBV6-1,CASSGGDRGPGNTIYF,TGTGCCAGCAGTGGCGGAGACAGGGGCCCTGGAAACACCATATATTTT
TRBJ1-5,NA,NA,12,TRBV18,CASSTGDQPQHF,TGTGCCAGCTCAACGGGGGATCAGCCCCAGCATTTT
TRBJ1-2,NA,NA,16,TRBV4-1,CASSHPGGRIRYGYTF,TGCGCCAGCAGCCACCCCGGGGGTAGGATACGCTATGGCTACACCTTC
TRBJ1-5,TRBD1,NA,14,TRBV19,CASSTTDRAQPQHF,TGTGCCAGTAGTACAACAGACAGGGCTCAGCCCCAGCATTTT
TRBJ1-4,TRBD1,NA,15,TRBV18,CASSPDRVANEKLFF,TGTGCCAGCTCACCCGACAGGGTTGCTAATGAAAAACTGTTTTTT
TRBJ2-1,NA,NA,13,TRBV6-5,CASRPTGLGEQFF,TGTGCCAGCAGACCAACAGGGTTGGGTGAGCAGTTCTTC
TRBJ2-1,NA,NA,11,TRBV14,CASSQNREQFF,TGTGCCAGCAGCCAAAACAGAGAGCAGTTCTTC
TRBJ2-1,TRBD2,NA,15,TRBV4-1,CASSQVLAGFNEQFF,TGCGCCAGCAGCCAAGTACTAGCGGGATTCAATGAGCAGTTCTTC
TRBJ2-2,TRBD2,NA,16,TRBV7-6,CASSSGLAGVTGELFF,TGTGCCAGCAGCTCCGGACTAGCGGGAGTCACCGGGGAGCTGTTTTTT
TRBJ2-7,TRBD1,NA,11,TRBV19,CASTGEHEQYF,TGTGCCAGCACAGGGGAGCACGAGCAGTACTTC
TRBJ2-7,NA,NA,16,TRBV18,CASSPPKAIGTYEQYF,TGTGCCAGCTCACCACCGAAAGCGATTGGAACCTACGAGCAGTACTTC
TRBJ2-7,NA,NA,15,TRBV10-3,CAISDSGTLSYEQYF,TGTGCCATCAGTGACTCCGGGACATTAAGTTACGAGCAGTACTTC
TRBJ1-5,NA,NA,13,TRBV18,CASSPGADQPQHF,TGTGCCAGCTCACCAGGGGCGGATCAGCCCCAGCATTTT
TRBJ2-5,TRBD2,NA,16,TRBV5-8,CASSLGLAGIQETQYF,TGTGCCAGCAGCTTGGGGCTAGCGGGGATCCAAGAGACCCAGTACTTC
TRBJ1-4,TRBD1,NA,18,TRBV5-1,CASSSAQGGFQSNEKLFF,TGCGCCAGCAGCTCTGCTCAGGGGGGATTTCAATCTAATGAAAAACTGTTTTTT
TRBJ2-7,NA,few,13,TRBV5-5,CASSQKDNYEQYF,TGTGCCAGCAGCCAAAAGGACAACTACGAGCAGTACTTC
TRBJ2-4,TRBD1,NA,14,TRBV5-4,CASSSRTGGDIQYF,TGTGCCAGCAGCTCCCGGACAGGGGGCGACATTCAGTACTTC
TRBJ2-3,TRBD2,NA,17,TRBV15,CATGGARGRAEGDTQYF,TGTGCCACCGGGGGGGCACGCGGGAGGGCCGAGGGAGATACGCAGTATTTT
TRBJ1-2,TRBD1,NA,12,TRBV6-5,CASRRDSLIPTF,TGTGCCAGCAGACGGGACAGCCTTATCCCCACCTTC